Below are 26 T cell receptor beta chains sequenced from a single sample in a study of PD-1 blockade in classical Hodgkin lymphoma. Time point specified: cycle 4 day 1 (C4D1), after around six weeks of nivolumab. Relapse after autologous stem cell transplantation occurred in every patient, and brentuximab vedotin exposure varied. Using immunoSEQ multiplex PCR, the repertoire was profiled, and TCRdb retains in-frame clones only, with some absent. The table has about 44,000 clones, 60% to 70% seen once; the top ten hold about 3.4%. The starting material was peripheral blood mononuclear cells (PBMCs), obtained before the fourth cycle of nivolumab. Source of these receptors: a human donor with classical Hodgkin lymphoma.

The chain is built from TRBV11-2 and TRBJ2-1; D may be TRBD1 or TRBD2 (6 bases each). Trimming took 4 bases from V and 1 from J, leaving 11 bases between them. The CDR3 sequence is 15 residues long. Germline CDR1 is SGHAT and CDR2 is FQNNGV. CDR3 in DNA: TGTGCCAGCAGCTCTCTAGGGGGGTCCTACAATGAGCAGTTCTTC. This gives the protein CASSSLGGSYNEQFF.

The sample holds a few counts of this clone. CDR3 coding DNA: TGTGCCAGCAGCTTAGGGGGATTCTACGAGCAGTACTTC. As protein: CASSLGGFYEQYF. J is TRBJ2-7 and V is TRBV7-9; no firm D call. Trimming shortened V by 1 base and J by 3 bases, and 7 bases separated the two germline ends. Germline CDR1 SEHNR, CDR2 FQNEAQ (reference sequence). This CDR3 contains 13 residues.

The CDR3 reads CASSPGQGADYGYTF. CDR3 nucleotide sequence: TGCGCCAGCAGCCCGGGACAGGGGGCCGACTATGGCTACACCTTC. The chain links TRBV4-1 to TRBJ1-2; TRBD1 matches 12 bases. V gave up 4 bases and J gave up 3 bases; unmatched junction bases: 3. The CDR3 covers 15 residues. Germline V lookup: CDR1 MGHRA, CDR2 YSYEKL.

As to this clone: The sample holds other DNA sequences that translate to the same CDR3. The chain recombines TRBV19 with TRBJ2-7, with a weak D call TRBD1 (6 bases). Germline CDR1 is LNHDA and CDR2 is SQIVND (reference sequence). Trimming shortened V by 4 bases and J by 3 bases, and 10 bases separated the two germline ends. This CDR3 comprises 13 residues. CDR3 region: CASSTEQGYEQYF. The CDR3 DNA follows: TGTGCCAGTAGTACAGAACAGGGCTACGAGCAGTACTTC.

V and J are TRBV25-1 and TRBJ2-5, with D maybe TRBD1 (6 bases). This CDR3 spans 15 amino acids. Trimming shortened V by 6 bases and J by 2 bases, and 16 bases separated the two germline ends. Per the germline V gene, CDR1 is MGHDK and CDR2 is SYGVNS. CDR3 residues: CASSEQGRSQETQYF. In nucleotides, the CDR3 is TGTGCCAGCAGCGAACAGGGCAGGTCGCAAGAGACCCAGTACTTC.

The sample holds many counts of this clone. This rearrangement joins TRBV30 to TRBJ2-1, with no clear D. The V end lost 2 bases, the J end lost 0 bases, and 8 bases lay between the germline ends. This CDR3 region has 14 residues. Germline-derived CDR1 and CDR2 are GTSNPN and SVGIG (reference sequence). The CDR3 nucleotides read TGTGCCTGGAGTACTGGGTCCTCCTACAATGAGCAGTTCTTC. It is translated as CAWSTGSSYNEQFF.

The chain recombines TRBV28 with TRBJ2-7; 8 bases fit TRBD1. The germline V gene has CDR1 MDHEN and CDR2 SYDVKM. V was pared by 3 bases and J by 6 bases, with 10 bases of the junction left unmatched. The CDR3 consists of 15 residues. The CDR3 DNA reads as TGTGCCAGCAGTTTTCTGGACAGGGAGGTTAGCGAGCAGTACTTC. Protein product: CASSFLDREVSEQYF.

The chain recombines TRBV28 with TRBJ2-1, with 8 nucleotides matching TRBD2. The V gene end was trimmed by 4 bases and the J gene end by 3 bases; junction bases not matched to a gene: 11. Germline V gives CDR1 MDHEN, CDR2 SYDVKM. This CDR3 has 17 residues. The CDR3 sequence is CASSWGLGLEGYNEQFF. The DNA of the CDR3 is TGTGCCAGCAGTTGGGGATTGGGACTAGAGGGCTACAATGAGCAGTTCTTC.

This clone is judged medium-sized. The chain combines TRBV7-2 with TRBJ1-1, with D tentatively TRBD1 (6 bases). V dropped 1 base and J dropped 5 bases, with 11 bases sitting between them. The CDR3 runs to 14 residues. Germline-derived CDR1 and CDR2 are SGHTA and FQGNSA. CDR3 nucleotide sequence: TGTGCCAGCAGCTTAGAACAGGGATCGACTGAAGCTTTCTTT. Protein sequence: CASSLEQGSTEAFF. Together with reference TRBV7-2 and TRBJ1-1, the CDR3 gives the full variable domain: GAGVSQSPSNKVTEKGKDVELRCDPISGHTALYWYRQSLGQGLEFLIYFQGNSAPDKSGLPSDRFSAERTGGSVSTLTIQRTQQEDSAVYLCASSLEQGSTEAFFGQGTRLTVV.

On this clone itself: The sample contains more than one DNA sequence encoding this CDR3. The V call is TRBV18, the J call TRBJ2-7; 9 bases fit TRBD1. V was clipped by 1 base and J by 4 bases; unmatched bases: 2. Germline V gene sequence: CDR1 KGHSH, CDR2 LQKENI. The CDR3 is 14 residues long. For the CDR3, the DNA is TGTGCCAGCTCACCACAGGGACAGGGATACGAGCAGTACTTC. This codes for CASSPQGQGYEQYF.

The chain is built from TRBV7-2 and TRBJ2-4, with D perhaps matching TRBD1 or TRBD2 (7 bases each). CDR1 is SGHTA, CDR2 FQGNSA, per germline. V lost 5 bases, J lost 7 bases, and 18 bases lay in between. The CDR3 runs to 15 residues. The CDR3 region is CASSARGGTGNIQYF. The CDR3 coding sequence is TGTGCCAGCAGCGCCAGGGGGGGGACTGGGAACATTCAGTACTTC.

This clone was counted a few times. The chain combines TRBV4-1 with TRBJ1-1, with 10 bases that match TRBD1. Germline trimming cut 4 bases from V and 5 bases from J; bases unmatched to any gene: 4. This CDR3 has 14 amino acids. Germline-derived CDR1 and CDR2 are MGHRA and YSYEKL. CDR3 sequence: CASSRGDRGTEAFF. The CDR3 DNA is TGCGCCAGCAGCCGTGGGGACAGGGGAACTGAAGCTTTCTTT.

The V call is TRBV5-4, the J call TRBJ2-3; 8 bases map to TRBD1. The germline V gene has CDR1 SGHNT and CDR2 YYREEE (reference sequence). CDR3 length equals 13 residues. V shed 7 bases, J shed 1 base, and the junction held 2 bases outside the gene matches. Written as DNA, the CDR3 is TGTGCCAGCCCGGGACAGGGCACAGATACGCAGTATTTT. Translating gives CASPGQGTDTQYF.

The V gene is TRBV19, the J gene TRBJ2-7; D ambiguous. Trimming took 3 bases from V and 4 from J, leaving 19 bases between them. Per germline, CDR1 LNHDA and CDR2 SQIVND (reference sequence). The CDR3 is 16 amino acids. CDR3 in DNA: TGTGCCAGTAGTATTTTCTTTGCAGGAACACCTTACGAGCAGTACTTC. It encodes CASSIFFAGTPYEQYF.

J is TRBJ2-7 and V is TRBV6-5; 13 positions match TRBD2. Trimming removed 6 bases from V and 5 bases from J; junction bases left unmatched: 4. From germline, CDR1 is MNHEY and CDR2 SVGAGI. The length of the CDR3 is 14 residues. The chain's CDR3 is CASSRLAGGNEQYF. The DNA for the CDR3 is TGTGCCAGCAGCCGACTAGCGGGGGGAAACGAGCAGTACTTC.

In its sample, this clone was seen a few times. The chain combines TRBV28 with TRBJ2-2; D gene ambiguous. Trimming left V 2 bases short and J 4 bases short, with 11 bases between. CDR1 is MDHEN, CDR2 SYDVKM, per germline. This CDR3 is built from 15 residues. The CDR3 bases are TGTGCCAGCAGTTTAACGCGGTTGGGCACCGGGGAGCTGTTTTTT. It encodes CASSLTRLGTGELFF.

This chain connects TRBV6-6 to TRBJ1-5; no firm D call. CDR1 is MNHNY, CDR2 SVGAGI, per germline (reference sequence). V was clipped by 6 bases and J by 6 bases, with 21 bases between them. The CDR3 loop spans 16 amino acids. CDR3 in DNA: TGTGCCAGCAGCCGGGAACTTAGCGGCTTAAGTCAGCCCCAGCATTTT. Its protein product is CASSRELSGLSQPQHF.

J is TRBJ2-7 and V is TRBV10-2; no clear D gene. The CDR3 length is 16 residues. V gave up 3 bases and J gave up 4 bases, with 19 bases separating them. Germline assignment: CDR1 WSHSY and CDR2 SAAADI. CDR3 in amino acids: CASSDPEVAGSYEQYF. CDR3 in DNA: TGCGCCAGCAGTGACCCTGAGGTAGCTGGGTCGTACGAGCAGTACTTC.

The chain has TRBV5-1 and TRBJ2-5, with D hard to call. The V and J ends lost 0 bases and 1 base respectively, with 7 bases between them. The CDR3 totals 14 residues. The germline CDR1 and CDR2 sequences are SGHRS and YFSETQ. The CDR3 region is CASSLGPGQETQYF. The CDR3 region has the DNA TGCGCCAGCAGCTTGGGTCCCGGCCAAGAGACCCAGTACTTC.

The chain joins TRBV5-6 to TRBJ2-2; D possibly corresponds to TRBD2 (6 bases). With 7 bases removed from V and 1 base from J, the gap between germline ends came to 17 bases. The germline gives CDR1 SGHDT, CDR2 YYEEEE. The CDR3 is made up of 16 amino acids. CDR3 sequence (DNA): TGTGCCAGCGATGGTAACTTCGGGAGGAACACCGGGGAGCTGTTTTTT. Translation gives CASDGNFGRNTGELFF. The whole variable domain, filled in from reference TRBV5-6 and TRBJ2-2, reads DAGVTQSPTHLIKTRGQQVTLRCSPKSGHDTVSWYQQALGQGPQFIFQYYEEEERQRGNFPDRFSGHQFPNYSSELNVNALLLGDSALYLCASDGNFGRNTGELFFGEGSRLTVL.

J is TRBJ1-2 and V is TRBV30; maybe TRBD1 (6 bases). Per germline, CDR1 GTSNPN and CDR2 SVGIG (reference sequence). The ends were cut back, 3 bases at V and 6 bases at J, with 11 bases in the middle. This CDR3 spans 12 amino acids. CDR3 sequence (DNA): TGTGCCTGGAGAGGCAGGGGCCATGGCTACACCTTC. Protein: CAWRGRGHGYTF.

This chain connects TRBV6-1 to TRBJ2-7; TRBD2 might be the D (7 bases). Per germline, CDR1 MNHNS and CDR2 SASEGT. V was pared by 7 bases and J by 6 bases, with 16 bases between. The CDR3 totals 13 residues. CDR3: CASTNREGREQYF. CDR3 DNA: TGTGCCAGCACCAACAGGGAGGGGCGCGAGCAGTACTTC.

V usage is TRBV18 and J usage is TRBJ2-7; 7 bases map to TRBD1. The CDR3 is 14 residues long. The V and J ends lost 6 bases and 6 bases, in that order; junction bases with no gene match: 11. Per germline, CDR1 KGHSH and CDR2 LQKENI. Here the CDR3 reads CASSATGHLGEQYF. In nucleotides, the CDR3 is TGTGCCAGCTCCGCGACAGGGCACTTGGGCGAGCAGTACTTC.

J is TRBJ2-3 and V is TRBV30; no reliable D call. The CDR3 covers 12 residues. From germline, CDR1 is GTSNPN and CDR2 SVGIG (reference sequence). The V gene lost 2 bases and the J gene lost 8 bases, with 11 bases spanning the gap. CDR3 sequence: CAWSHPAGTQYF. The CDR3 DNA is TGTGCCTGGAGTCACCCGGCCGGTACGCAGTATTTT.

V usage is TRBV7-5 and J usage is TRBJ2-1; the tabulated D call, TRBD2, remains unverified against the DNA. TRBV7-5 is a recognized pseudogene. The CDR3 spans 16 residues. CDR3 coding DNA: TGTGCCAGAAGCTTTACTAGCGGGGGGATACCCAATGAGCAGTTCTTC. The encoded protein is CARSFTSGGIPNEQFF.

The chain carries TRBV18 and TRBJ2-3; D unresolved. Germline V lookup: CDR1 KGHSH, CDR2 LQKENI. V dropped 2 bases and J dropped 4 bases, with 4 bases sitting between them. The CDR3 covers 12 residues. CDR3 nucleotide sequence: TGTGCCAGCTCACCAAAGTCAGATACGCAGTATTTT. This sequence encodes CASSPKSDTQYF. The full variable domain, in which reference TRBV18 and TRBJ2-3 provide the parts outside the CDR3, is NAGVMQNPRHLVRRRGQEARLRCSPMKGHSHVYWYRQLPEEGLKFMVYLQKENIIDESGMPKERFSAEFPKEGPSILRIQQVVRGDSAAYFCASSPKSDTQYFGPGTRLTVL.